This is a list of T cell receptor beta chains from one sample in a study of blood T cell repertoires in COVID-19. Generated by immunoSEQ multiplex PCR, the TCRdb table keeps only in-frame clones and is missing some. The repertoire holds under 350,000 clones, with 75% to 90% as singletons. Sequenced: peripheral blood. Source of these receptors: a woman between 65 and 79 years old with acute or convalescent COVID-19. Each CDR3 is given with its conserved first and last residue. The D gene is left open where the match is weak. Clone size, where shown, is once, few, many, or a class for clones that have expanded.

d_call: TRBD1
j_call: TRBJ1-2
v_call: TRBV2
clone_size: .
cdr3_aa: CASSEVRDSRYGYTF
cdr3_nt: TGTGCCAGCAGTGAAGTACGGGACAGTCGGTATGGCTACACCTTC

d_call: .
j_call: TRBJ1-2
v_call: TRBV30
clone_size: .
cdr3_aa: CAWSVASNYGYTF
cdr3_nt: TGTGCCTGGAGTGTAGCCTCTAACTATGGCTACACCTTC

d_call: TRBD1
j_call: TRBJ2-5
v_call: TRBV27
clone_size: once
cdr3_aa: CASSSGGAGQETQYF
cdr3_nt: TGTGCCAGCAGCTCAGGGGGCGCGGGACAAGAGACCCAGTACTTC

d_call: TRBD1
j_call: TRBJ1-4
v_call: TRBV15
clone_size: .
cdr3_aa: CATSRTGTNEKLFF
cdr3_nt: TGTGCCACCAGCAGGACAGGGACTAATGAAAAACTGTTTTTT

d_call: TRBD1
j_call: TRBJ1-1
v_call: TRBV27
clone_size: .
cdr3_aa: CASSSLQGAMNTEAFF
cdr3_nt: TGTGCCAGCAGTTCTCTACAGGGGGCTATGAACACTGAAGCTTTCTTT

d_call: .
j_call: TRBJ1-5
v_call: TRBV19
clone_size: .
cdr3_aa: CASSIIPGNQPQHF
cdr3_nt: TGTGCCAGTAGTATAATTCCGGGCAATCAGCCCCAGCATTTT

d_call: TRBD1
j_call: TRBJ1-2
v_call: TRBV3-1/TRBV3-2
clone_size: .
cdr3_aa: CASTQGARGYGYTF
cdr3_nt: TGTGCCAGCACCCAGGGGGCCCGGGGCTATGGCTACACCTTC

d_call: .
j_call: TRBJ2-1
v_call: TRBV5-1
clone_size: .
cdr3_aa: CASSNLPNNEQFF
cdr3_nt: TGCGCCAGCAGCAACCTGCCTAACAATGAGCAGTTCTTC

d_call: .
j_call: TRBJ2-7
v_call: TRBV7-9
clone_size: once
cdr3_aa: CASSLQGGGGEQYF
cdr3_nt: TGTGCCAGCAGCTTACAGGGGGGCGGAGGAGAGCAGTACTTC

d_call: TRBD2
j_call: TRBJ2-7
v_call: TRBV4-1
clone_size: .
cdr3_aa: CASSLASGGPPYF
cdr3_nt: TGCGCCAGCAGCCTAGCTAGCGGGGGGCCTCCGTACTTC

d_call: .
j_call: TRBJ1-1
v_call: TRBV6-5
clone_size: .
cdr3_aa: CASSRRWGGTEAFF
cdr3_nt: TGTGCCAGCAGTCGCCGTTGGGGGGGCACTGAAGCTTTCTTT

d_call: .
j_call: TRBJ1-1
v_call: TRBV5-1
clone_size: .
cdr3_aa: CASSLVPRGDTEAFF
cdr3_nt: TGCGCCAGCAGCTTGGTCCCCCGAGGTGACACTGAAGCTTTCTTT

d_call: .
j_call: TRBJ2-2
v_call: TRBV9
clone_size: .
cdr3_aa: CASSVGQGTGELFF
cdr3_nt: TGTGCCAGCAGCGTTGGACAAGGCACCGGGGAGCTGTTTTTT

d_call: .
j_call: TRBJ1-1
v_call: TRBV5-1
clone_size: .
cdr3_aa: CASSLALGGKGTEAFF
cdr3_nt: TGCGCCAGCAGCTTGGCTCTCGGAGGGAAGGGAACTGAAGCTTTCTTT

d_call: TRBD1
j_call: TRBJ2-2
v_call: TRBV10-2
clone_size: few
cdr3_aa: CASRNQGANTGELFF
cdr3_nt: TGCGCCAGCAGAAATCAGGGGGCGAACACCGGGGAGCTGTTTTTT

d_call: .
j_call: TRBJ1-1
v_call: TRBV6-5
clone_size: few
cdr3_aa: CAGGTWTEAFF
cdr3_nt: TGTGCCGGGGGGACCTGGACTGAAGCTTTCTTT

d_call: TRBD2
j_call: TRBJ2-1
v_call: TRBV14
clone_size: .
cdr3_aa: CASSRGTTDYFF
cdr3_nt: TGTGCCAGCAGCCGCGGGACTACCGATTACTTCTTC

d_call: .
j_call: TRBJ1-3
v_call: TRBV7-6
clone_size: once
cdr3_aa: CASRTMAGDSGNTIYF
cdr3_nt: TGTGCCAGTCGAACAATGGCGGGGGACTCTGGAAACACCATATATTTT

d_call: .
j_call: TRBJ2-1
v_call: TRBV5-4
clone_size: .
cdr3_aa: CASSLEVSYNEQFF
cdr3_nt: TGTGCCAGCAGCTTGGAAGTCAGCTACAATGAGCAGTTCTTC

d_call: TRBD1
j_call: TRBJ1-5
v_call: TRBV29-1
clone_size: once
cdr3_aa: CSVRTGEQPQHF
cdr3_nt: TGCAGCGTTAGGACAGGGGAACAGCCCCAGCATTTT

d_call: TRBD2
j_call: TRBJ2-1
v_call: TRBV2
clone_size: .
cdr3_aa: CASGLLAGGYNEQFF
cdr3_nt: TGTGCCAGCGGGTTACTAGCGGGGGGGTACAATGAGCAGTTCTTC

d_call: .
j_call: TRBJ1-1
v_call: TRBV18
clone_size: .
cdr3_aa: CASSPYEGGATEAFF
cdr3_nt: TGTGCCAGCTCACCATATGAGGGGGGGGCCACTGAAGCTTTCTTT

d_call: TRBD1
j_call: TRBJ1-4
v_call: TRBV6-5
clone_size: .
cdr3_aa: CASSYGDRPNEKLFF
cdr3_nt: TGTGCCAGCAGTTACGGGGACAGGCCTAATGAAAAACTGTTTTTT

d_call: .
j_call: TRBJ1-2
v_call: TRBV6-5
clone_size: .
cdr3_aa: CASSYWGGRDGYTF
cdr3_nt: TGTGCCAGCAGTTATTGGGGAGGTAGAGATGGCTACACCTTC

d_call: TRBD2
j_call: TRBJ2-7
v_call: TRBV6-5
clone_size: .
cdr3_aa: CASSRGGVDEQYF
cdr3_nt: TGTGCCAGCAGTCGGGGGGGCGTCGACGAGCAGTACTTC

d_call: TRBD2
j_call: TRBJ2-5
v_call: TRBV5-1
clone_size: .
cdr3_aa: CASNYPSGGKETQYF
cdr3_nt: TGCGCCAGCAATTACCCTAGCGGGGGGAAAGAGACCCAGTACTTC

d_call: TRBD2
j_call: TRBJ2-3
v_call: TRBV5-1
clone_size: .
cdr3_aa: CASSPVAGSTDTQYF
cdr3_nt: TGCGCCAGCAGCCCTGTAGCGGGGAGCACAGATACGCAGTATTTT

d_call: .
j_call: TRBJ1-4
v_call: TRBV14
clone_size: .
cdr3_aa: CASSRRTNWGEKLFF
cdr3_nt: TGTGCCAGCAGCCGACGGACTAACTGGGGTGAAAAACTGTTTTTT

d_call: .
j_call: TRBJ1-5
v_call: TRBV5-6
clone_size: .
cdr3_aa: CASSLVDQPQHF
cdr3_nt: TGTGCCAGCAGCTTGGTAGATCAGCCCCAGCATTTT

d_call: TRBD1
j_call: TRBJ1-6
v_call: TRBV6-5
clone_size: .
cdr3_aa: CASSPDRGNSPLHF
cdr3_nt: TGTGCCAGCAGCCCGGACAGGGGAAATTCACCCCTCCACTTT

d_call: TRBD1
j_call: TRBJ2-7
v_call: TRBV7-9
clone_size: once
cdr3_aa: CASSSTGGLGYEQYF
cdr3_nt: TGTGCCAGCAGCTCCACAGGGGGGCTGGGCTACGAGCAGTACTTC

d_call: .
j_call: TRBJ1-2
v_call: TRBV6-1
clone_size: .
cdr3_aa: CASSEASAGSGYTF
cdr3_nt: TGTGCCAGCAGTGAAGCTAGTGCAGGGTCTGGCTACACCTTC

d_call: .
j_call: TRBJ2-7
v_call: TRBV5-5
clone_size: .
cdr3_aa: CASSLTGQAMVEQYF
cdr3_nt: TGTGCCAGCAGCTTGACGGGACAAGCGATGGTCGAGCAGTACTTC

d_call: .
j_call: TRBJ1-3
v_call: TRBV7-8
clone_size: .
cdr3_aa: CASSPDPGGFSGNTIYF
cdr3_nt: TGTGCCAGCAGTCCCGACCCGGGGGGATTCTCTGGAAACACCATATATTTT

d_call: .
j_call: TRBJ1-2
v_call: TRBV5-6
clone_size: .
cdr3_aa: CASSLNSYGYTF
cdr3_nt: TGTGCCAGCAGCTTGAACAGCTATGGCTACACCTTC

d_call: TRBD1
j_call: TRBJ2-3
v_call: TRBV19
clone_size: .
cdr3_aa: CASSRRGQGPTDTQYF
cdr3_nt: TGTGCCAGTAGTAGGAGAGGACAGGGACCCACAGATACGCAGTATTTT

d_call: .
j_call: TRBJ2-1
v_call: TRBV2
clone_size: once
cdr3_aa: CASRVRGNEQFF
cdr3_nt: TGTGCCAGCAGGGTTAGAGGCAATGAGCAGTTCTTC

d_call: .
j_call: TRBJ1-2
v_call: TRBV4-1
clone_size: .
cdr3_aa: CASSKAGYGYTF
cdr3_nt: TGCGCCAGCAGTAAAGCAGGGTATGGCTACACCTTC

d_call: .
j_call: TRBJ1-3
v_call: TRBV5-1
clone_size: .
cdr3_aa: CASSLLTGSGNTIYF
cdr3_nt: TGCGCCAGCAGCTTATTGACAGGAAGTGGAAACACCATATATTTT

d_call: .
j_call: TRBJ1-5
v_call: TRBV2
clone_size: .
cdr3_aa: CASSEGGAVQPQHF
cdr3_nt: TGTGCCAGCAGTGAGGGGGGAGCGGTTCAGCCCCAGCATTTT

d_call: .
j_call: TRBJ1-3
v_call: TRBV4-1
clone_size: .
cdr3_aa: CASSLRDSEDTIYF
cdr3_nt: TGCGCCAGCAGCCTGCGGGACTCGGAGGACACCATATATTTT

d_call: .
j_call: TRBJ2-3
v_call: TRBV6-2/TRBV6-3
clone_size: .
cdr3_aa: CASSRGSNLDTDTQYF
cdr3_nt: TGTGCCAGCAGTCGGGGTTCTAATCTTGACACAGATACGCAGTATTTT

d_call: .
j_call: TRBJ2-7
v_call: TRBV5-8
clone_size: once
cdr3_aa: CASSLEGTRISYEQYF
cdr3_nt: TGTGCCAGCAGCTTGGAGGGGACTCGCATAAGCTACGAGCAGTACTTC

d_call: .
j_call: TRBJ1-3
v_call: TRBV27
clone_size: once
cdr3_aa: CASSSSPVTGNTIYF
cdr3_nt: TGTGCCAGCAGTTCCTCCCCGGTGACTGGAAACACCATATATTTT

d_call: .
j_call: TRBJ2-7
v_call: TRBV6-6
clone_size: .
cdr3_aa: CASSTLAKGAGEQYF
cdr3_nt: TGTGCCAGCAGTACCCTAGCGAAGGGGGCAGGCGAGCAGTACTTC

d_call: TRBD1
j_call: TRBJ2-7
v_call: TRBV18
clone_size: few
cdr3_aa: CASSQDRGREQYF
cdr3_nt: TGTGCCAGCTCACAGGACAGGGGGAGGGAGCAGTACTTC

d_call: .
j_call: TRBJ1-5
v_call: TRBV5-8
clone_size: .
cdr3_aa: CASSLWGGSNQPQHF
cdr3_nt: TGTGCCAGCAGCTTGTGGGGGGGCTCAAATCAGCCCCAGCATTTT

d_call: .
j_call: TRBJ1-1
v_call: TRBV18
clone_size: .
cdr3_aa: CASSPDSIEAFF
cdr3_nt: TGTGCCAGCTCACCAGACAGTATTGAAGCTTTCTTT

d_call: TRBD1
j_call: TRBJ1-5
v_call: TRBV7-8
clone_size: .
cdr3_aa: CASSLTGSQPQHF
cdr3_nt: TGTGCCAGCAGCTTGACAGGGTCTCAGCCCCAGCATTTT

d_call: .
j_call: TRBJ1-2
v_call: TRBV7-9
clone_size: .
cdr3_aa: CAGGGPHTNYGYTF
cdr3_nt: TGTGCCGGGGGGGGTCCCCACACCAACTATGGCTACACCTTC

d_call: TRBD2
j_call: TRBJ2-3
v_call: TRBV18
clone_size: .
cdr3_aa: CASSPTSGTDTQYF
cdr3_nt: TGTGCCAGCTCACCTACTAGCGGCACAGATACGCAGTATTTT

d_call: .
j_call: TRBJ1-1
v_call: TRBV5-1
clone_size: .
cdr3_aa: CASSLGTVNTEAFF
cdr3_nt: TGCGCCAGCAGCTTGGGGACAGTTAACACTGAAGCTTTCTTT

d_call: TRBD2
j_call: TRBJ2-3
v_call: TRBV6-6
clone_size: .
cdr3_aa: CASRGTTPSTQYF
cdr3_nt: TGTGCCAGCAGGGGGACTACGCCTTCGACGCAGTATTTT